This TCR beta chain is from a study of blood T cell repertoires in COVID-19. Study-level information: Acute and convalescent COVID-19 specimens originated in the United States, Italy and Spain.

Original processing methods: Estimates of nucleated cell counts were drawn from the amplification of reference gene primers. The table came from immunoSEQ multiplex PCR; TCRdb's copy has only in-frame clones and leaves some out. V, J and clone size are taken as reported in that table, and D and trimming were inferred from the DNA itself. The sample includes about 280,000 clones, about 89% seen only once; the top ten take 0.9% to 1%. V shed 0 bases and J shed 6 bases, with 6 bases lying between them. This CDR3 is 14 amino acids long. Germline V CDR1 and CDR2: SGHVS, FQNEAQ. The source material was peripheral blood. The receptor's source is a woman aged 35 to 49 who had recovered from COVID-19. The rearrangement uses TRBV7-8 and TRBJ1-6, with unresolved D. The CDR3 loop is CASSLAGFNSPLHF. The DNA for the CDR3 is TGTGCCAGCAGCTTAGCGGGCTTTAATTCACCCCTCCACTTT.